This is a list of T cell receptor beta chains from one sample in a study of cytomegalovirus exposure and HLA in healthy donors. Sequencing was performed with immunoSEQ multiplex PCR; in TCRdb, only in-frame clones are kept and a portion is missing. The sample lists 150,000 to 200,000 clones; approximately 80% were seen once. Sample: PBMCs. Every receptor here comes from a male donor in good health and CMV-seronegative. The CDR3 runs from the conserved cysteine through the conserved F or W. D genes are given only for firm matches.

D	V	J	CDR3	DNA
.	TRBV9	TRBJ2-3	CASSRDTRPSTDTQYF	TGTGCCAGCAGTCGGGACACTCGCCCTAGCACAGATACGCAGTATTTT
TRBD2	TRBV9	TRBJ2-3	CASSVDLRAGAPQYF	TGTGCCAGCAGCGTAGATCTGAGGGCGGGAGCCCCGCAGTATTTT
.	TRBV19	TRBJ1-2	CASSSQGYYGYTF	TGTGCCAGTAGTAGCCAGGGGTACTATGGCTACACCTTC
TRBD1	TRBV4-3	TRBJ1-4	CASSHNRGDEKLFF	TGCGCCAGCAGCCATAACAGGGGGGATGAAAAACTGTTTTTT
TRBD2	TRBV19	TRBJ2-1	CASSIGASGRALQFF	TGTGCCAGTAGTATTGGGGCTAGCGGGAGGGCCTTGCAGTTCTTC
.	TRBV28	TRBJ1-1	CASTLVGGNTEAFF	TGTGCCAGCACCCTAGTGGGGGGGAACACTGAAGCTTTCTTT
TRBD2	TRBV27	TRBJ2-1	CASTLLGTSGGQEQFF	TGTGCCAGCACCCTCCTAGGGACTAGCGGGGGGCAAGAGCAGTTCTTC
TRBD2	TRBV5-6	TRBJ2-7	CASSLAGGRPAYEQYF	TGTGCCAGCAGCTTGGCCGGCGGGAGGCCCGCCTACGAGCAGTACTTC
.	TRBV5-1	TRBJ1-5	CASSLAGMGNQPQHF	TGCGCCAGCAGCTTGGCGGGAATGGGCAATCAGCCCCAGCATTTT
.	TRBV4-3	TRBJ1-4	CASSLMPQGPTNEKLFF	TGCGCCAGCAGCCTAATGCCACAGGGCCCAACTAATGAAAAACTGTTTTTT
TRBD2	TRBV5-1	TRBJ2-1	CASSPWVAGGDEQFF	TGCGCCAGCAGTCCCTGGGTAGCGGGAGGGGATGAGCAGTTCTTC